Detailed here is one T cell receptor (beta chain). What it binds is unknown. The CDR3 has 15 amino acids. Germline CDR1 is SNHLY and CDR2 is FYNNEI. The V gene end was trimmed by 9 bases and the J gene end by 5 bases; junction bases not matched to a gene: 13. The data belong to a study of T cell responses to AZD1222 COVID-19 vaccine. Study outcomes and limitations: Of the AZD1222 recipients, only 5 to 7 were seropositive at baseline. Most donors were white British and more were female, and clonal diversity was possibly underestimated.

Sequencing was performed with immunoSEQ multiplex PCR; in TCRdb, only in-frame clones are kept and a portion is missing. The table includes some 120,000 clones, roughly 80% detected once. The chain employs TRBV2 and TRBJ2-7; TRBD2 aligns across 10 bases. The source of this sequence is an adult in good health. This specimen consisted of peripheral blood, obtained on day 0 of AZD1222 vaccination. CDR3 sequence (DNA): TGTGCCAGGGACTCTAGCGGGAGTTTTTCCAACGAGCAGTACTTC. This encodes CARDSSGSFSNEQYF.